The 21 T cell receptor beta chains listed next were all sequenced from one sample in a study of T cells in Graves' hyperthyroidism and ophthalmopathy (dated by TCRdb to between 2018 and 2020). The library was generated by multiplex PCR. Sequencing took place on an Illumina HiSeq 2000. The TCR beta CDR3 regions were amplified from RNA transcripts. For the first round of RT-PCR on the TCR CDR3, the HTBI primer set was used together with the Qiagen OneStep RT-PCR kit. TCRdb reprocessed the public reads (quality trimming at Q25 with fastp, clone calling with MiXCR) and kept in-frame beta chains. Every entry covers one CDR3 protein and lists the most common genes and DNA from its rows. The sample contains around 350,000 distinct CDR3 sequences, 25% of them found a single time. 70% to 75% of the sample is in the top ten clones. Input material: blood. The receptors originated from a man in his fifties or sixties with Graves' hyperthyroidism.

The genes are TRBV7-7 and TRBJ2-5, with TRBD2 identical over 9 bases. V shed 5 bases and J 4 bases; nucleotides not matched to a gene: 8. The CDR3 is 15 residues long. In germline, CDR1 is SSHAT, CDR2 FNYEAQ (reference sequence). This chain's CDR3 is CASSPFSGRGETQYF. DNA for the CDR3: TGTGCCAGCAGCCCCTTTAGCGGGAGAGGAGAGACCCAGTACTTC.

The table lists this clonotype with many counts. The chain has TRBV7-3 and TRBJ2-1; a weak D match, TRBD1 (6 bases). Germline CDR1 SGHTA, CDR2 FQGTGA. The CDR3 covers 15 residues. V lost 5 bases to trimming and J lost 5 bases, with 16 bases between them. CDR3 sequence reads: CASSTRRGSDNEQFF. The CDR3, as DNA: TGTGCCAGCAGCACCCGAAGGGGGTCGGACAATGAGCAGTTCTTC.

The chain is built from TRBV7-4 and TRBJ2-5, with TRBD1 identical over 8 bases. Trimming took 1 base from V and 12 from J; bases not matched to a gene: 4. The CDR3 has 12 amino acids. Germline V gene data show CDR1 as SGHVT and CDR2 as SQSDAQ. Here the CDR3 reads CASSLDVDREYF. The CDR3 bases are TGTGCCAGCAGCTTAGATGTGGACAGGGAGTACTTC. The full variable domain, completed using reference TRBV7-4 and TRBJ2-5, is GAGVSQSPRYKVAKRGRDVALRCDSISGHVTLYWYRQTLGQGSEVLTYSQSDAQRDKSGRPSGRFSAERPERSVSTLKIQRTEQGDSAVYLCASSLDVDREYFGPGTRLLVL.

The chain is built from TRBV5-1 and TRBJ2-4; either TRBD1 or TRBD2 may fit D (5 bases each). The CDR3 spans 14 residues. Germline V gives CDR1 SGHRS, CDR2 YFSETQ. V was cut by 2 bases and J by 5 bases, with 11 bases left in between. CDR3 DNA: TGCGCCAGCAGCTTTGGGGGAACCCAAAACATTCAGTACTTC. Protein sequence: CASSFGGTQNIQYF.

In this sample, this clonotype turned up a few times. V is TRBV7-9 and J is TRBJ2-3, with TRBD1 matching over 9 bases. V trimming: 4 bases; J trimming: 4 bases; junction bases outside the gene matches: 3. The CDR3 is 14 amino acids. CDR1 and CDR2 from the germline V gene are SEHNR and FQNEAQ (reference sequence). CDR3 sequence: CASSWTGDPDTQYF. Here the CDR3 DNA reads TGTGCCAGCAGCTGGACAGGGGATCCAGATACGCAGTATTTT.

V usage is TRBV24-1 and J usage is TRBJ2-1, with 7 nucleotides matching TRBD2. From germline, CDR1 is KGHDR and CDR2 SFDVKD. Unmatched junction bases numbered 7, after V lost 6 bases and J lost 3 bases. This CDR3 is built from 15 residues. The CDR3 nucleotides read TGTGCCACCAGTTCCGGGACTACCATCTACAATGAGCAGTTCTTC. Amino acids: CATSSGTTIYNEQFF.

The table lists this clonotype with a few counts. CDR3 sequence: CAWSVSGTGRVNEQFF. The CDR3 DNA reads TGTGCCTGGAGTGTATCTGGGACAGGGAGAGTCAATGAGCAGTTCTTC. The chain recombines TRBV30 with TRBJ2-1, with 9 bases aligning to TRBD1. CDR3 length: 16 amino acids. The V gene's germline CDR1 is GTSNPN and CDR2 SVGIG (reference sequence). J lost 6 bases, V lost 0 bases, and 9 bases had no gene match.

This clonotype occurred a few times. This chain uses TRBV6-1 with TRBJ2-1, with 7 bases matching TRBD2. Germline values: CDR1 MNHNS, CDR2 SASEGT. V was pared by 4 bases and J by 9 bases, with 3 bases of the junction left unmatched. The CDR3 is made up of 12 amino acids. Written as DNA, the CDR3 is TGTGCCAGCAGTGTGACTAGCAGTGAGCAGTTCTTC. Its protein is CASSVTSSEQFF.

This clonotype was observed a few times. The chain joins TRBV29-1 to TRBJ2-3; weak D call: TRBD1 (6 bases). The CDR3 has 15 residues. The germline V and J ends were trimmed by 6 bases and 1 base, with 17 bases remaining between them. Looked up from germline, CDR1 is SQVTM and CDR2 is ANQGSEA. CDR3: CSVRDSGGRTDTQYF. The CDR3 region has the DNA TGCAGCGTCCGCGATAGTGGGGGCCGCACAGATACGCAGTATTTT.

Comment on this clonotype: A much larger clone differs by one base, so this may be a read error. CDR3 amino acids: CASSSRDRGDTGAFF. The CDR3 DNA follows: TGTGCCAGCAGCTCAAGGGACAGGGGGGACACTGGAGCTTTCTTT. V and J are TRBV13 and TRBJ1-1, with 11 bases lining up with TRBD1. The CDR3 consists of 15 residues. Germline lookup yields CDR1 PRHDT and CDR2 FYEKMQ (reference sequence).

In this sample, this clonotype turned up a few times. The CDR3 reads CASSYSAGANEQFF. CDR3 nucleotide sequence: TGTGCCAGCAGTTACTCGGCAGGGGCGAATGAGCAGTTCTTC. This sequence joins TRBV6-5 and TRBJ2-1; a weak D match, TRBD1 (6 bases). This CDR3 has 14 residues. CDR1 and CDR2 (germline): MNHEY, SVGAGI. The ends were cut back, 0 bases at V and 7 bases at J, with 10 bases in the middle.

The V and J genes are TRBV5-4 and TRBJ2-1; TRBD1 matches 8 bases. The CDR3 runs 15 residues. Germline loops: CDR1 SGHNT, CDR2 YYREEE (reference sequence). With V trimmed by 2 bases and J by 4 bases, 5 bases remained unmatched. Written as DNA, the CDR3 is TGTGCCAGCAGCTTTCGAGGACAGGGATACAATGAGCAGTTCTTC. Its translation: CASSFRGQGYNEQFF. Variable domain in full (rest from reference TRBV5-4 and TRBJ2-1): ETGVTQSPTHLIKTRGQQVTLRCSSQSGHNTVSWYQQALGQGPQFIFQYYREEENGRGNFPPRFSGLQFPNYSSELNVNALELDDSALYLCASSFRGQGYNEQFFGPGTRLTVL.

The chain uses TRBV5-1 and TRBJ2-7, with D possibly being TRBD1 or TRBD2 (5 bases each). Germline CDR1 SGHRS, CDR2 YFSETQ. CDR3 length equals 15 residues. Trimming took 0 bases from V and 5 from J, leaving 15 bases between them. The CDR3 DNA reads TGCGCCAGCAGCTTGGACGGGACCGCGTTCAACGAGCAGTACTTC. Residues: CASSLDGTAFNEQYF. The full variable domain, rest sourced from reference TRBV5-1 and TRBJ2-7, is KAGVTQTPRYLIKTRGQQVTLSCSPISGHRSVSWYQQTPGQGLQFLFEYFSETQRNKGNFPGRFSGRQFSNSRSEMNVSTLELGDSALYLCASSLDGTAFNEQYFGPGTRLTVT.

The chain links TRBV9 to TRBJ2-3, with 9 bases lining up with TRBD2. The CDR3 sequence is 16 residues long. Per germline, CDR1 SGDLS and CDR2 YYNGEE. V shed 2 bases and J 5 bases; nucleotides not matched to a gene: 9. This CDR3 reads CASSVTSSGKIDTQYF. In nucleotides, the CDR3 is TGTGCCAGCAGCGTGACCTCTAGCGGGAAGATAGATACGCAGTATTTT.

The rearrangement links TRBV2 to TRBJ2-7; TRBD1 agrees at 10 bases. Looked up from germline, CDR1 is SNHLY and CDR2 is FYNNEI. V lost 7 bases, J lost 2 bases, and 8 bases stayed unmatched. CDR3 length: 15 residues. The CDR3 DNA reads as TGTGCCAGCACGACAGGGGGCCCGGGGGCCTACGAGCAGTACTTC. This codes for CASTTGGPGAYEQYF.

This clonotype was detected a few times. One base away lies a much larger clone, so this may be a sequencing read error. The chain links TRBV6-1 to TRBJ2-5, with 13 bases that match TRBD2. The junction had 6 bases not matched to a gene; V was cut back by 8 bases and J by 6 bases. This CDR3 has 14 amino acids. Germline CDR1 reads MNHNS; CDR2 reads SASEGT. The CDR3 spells CASQGLAGKKTQYF. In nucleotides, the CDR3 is TGTGCCAGCCAGGGACTAGCGGGAAAAAAGACCCAGTACTTC.

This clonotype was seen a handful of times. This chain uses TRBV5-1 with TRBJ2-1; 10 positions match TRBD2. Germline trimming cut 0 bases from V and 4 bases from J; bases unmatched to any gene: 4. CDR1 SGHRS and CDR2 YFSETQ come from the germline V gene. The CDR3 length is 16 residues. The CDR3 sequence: CASSLGGLASYNEQFF. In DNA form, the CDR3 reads TGCGCCAGCAGCTTGGGGGGACTAGCGTCGTACAATGAGCAGTTCTTC.

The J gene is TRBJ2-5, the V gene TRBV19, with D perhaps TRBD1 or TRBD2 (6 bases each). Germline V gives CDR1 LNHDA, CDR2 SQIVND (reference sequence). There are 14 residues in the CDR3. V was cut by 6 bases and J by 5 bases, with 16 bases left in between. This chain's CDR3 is CASRFAEGVETQYF. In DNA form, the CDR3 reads TGTGCCAGTAGATTCGCGGAGGGGGTTGAGACCCAGTACTTC.

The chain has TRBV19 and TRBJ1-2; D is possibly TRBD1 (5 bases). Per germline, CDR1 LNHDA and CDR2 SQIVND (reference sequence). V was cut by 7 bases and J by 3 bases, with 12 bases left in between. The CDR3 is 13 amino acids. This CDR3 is CASKHEGDYGYTF. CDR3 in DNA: TGTGCCAGTAAACATGAAGGGGACTATGGCTACACCTTC.

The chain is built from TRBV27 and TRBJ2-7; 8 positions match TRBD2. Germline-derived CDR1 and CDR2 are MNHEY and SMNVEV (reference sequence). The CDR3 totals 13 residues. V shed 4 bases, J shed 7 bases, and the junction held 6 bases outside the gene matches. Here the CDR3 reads CASSSRLAWEQYF. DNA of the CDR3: TGTGCCAGCAGTTCCAGACTAGCGTGGGAGCAGTACTTC.

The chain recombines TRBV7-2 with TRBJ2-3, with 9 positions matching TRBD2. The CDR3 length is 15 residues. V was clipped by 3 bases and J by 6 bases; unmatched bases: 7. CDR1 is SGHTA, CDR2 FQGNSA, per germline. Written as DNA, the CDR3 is TGTGCCAGCAGCTTCAGTAGCGGGAGTTACGATACGCAGTATTTT. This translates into CASSFSSGSYDTQYF.